These 10 T cell receptor beta chains were all obtained from the same sample, sequenced in a study of cytomegalovirus exposure and HLA in healthy donors. TCRdb's copy holds only in-frame clones and misses some; the assay was immunoSEQ multiplex PCR. The table has over 150,000 clones, around 88% seen once. Sequenced material: PBMCs. The receptors derive from a young man in good health and CMV-seropositive.

The chain has TRBV4-3 and TRBJ1-4; D perhaps matches TRBD1 (5 bases). Germline values: CDR1 LGHNA, CDR2 YSLEER. The CDR3 sequence is 15 residues long. Trimming removed 0 bases from V and 8 bases from J, with 13 bases in between. CDR3 sequence reads: CASSQDRGEGEKLFF. CDR3 DNA: TGCGCCAGCAGCCAAGATCGGGGGGAAGGCGAAAAACTGTTTTTT.

The genes are TRBV15 and TRBJ2-2; 9 nucleotides line up with TRBD2. V lost 6 bases to trimming and J lost 0 bases; unmatched junction nucleotides: 5. Germline V CDR1 and CDR2: LNHNV, YYDKDF (reference sequence). The CDR3 contains 16 residues. The CDR3: CATRRGGGANTGELFF. CDR3 sequence (DNA): TGTGCCACCAGGCGGGGGGGCGGGGCGAACACCGGGGAGCTGTTTTTT.

The rearrangement joins TRBV9 to TRBJ1-4; D possibly corresponds to TRBD1 (6 bases). Germline V lookup: CDR1 SGDLS, CDR2 YYNGEE. V gave up 3 bases and J gave up 7 bases, with 13 bases separating them. The CDR3 runs 14 residues. CDR3 sequence: CASSAGGQIEKLFF. CDR3 in DNA: TGTGCCAGCAGCGCGGGGGGGCAGATTGAAAAACTGTTTTTT.

CDR3 residues: CAWMPRRDYGYTF. In DNA form, the CDR3 reads TGTGCCTGGATGCCGCGCAGGGACTATGGCTACACCTTC. V usage is TRBV30 and J usage is TRBJ1-2, with D possibly matching TRBD1 (5 bases). V lost 4 bases to trimming and J lost 3 bases, with 12 bases between them. The CDR3 is 13 amino acids. CDR1 is GTSNPN and CDR2 is SVGIG in the germline V gene (reference sequence).

This chain links TRBV6-6 with TRBJ2-1, with TRBD2 matching over 16 bases. V was pared by 6 bases and J by 12 bases, with 11 bases of the junction left unmatched. Germline CDR1 is MNHNY and CDR2 is SVGAGI (reference sequence). The CDR3 runs 16 residues. CDR3: CASSYLGTSGRGVQFF. The CDR3 nucleotides are TGTGCCAGCAGCTACCTTGGGACTAGCGGGAGGGGTGTGCAGTTCTTC.

This clone occurred a few times. This chain uses TRBV7-2 with TRBJ1-1; the match to TRBD1 covers 11 bases. The CDR3 covers 16 residues. Trimming cost V 3 bases and J 3 bases; bases outside gene matches: 6. In germline, CDR1 is SGHTA, CDR2 FQGNSA. Here the CDR3 DNA reads TGTGCCAGCAGCTTCCAGGGACAGGGGGTCGACACTGAAGCTTTCTTT. Protein sequence: CASSFQGQGVDTEAFF.

The chain carries TRBV19 and TRBJ1-4; the D is unclear. The ends were cut back, 7 bases at V and 0 bases at J, with 15 bases in the middle. This CDR3 has 16 residues. CDR1 and CDR2 (germline): LNHDA, SQIVND (reference sequence). The CDR3 DNA follows: TGTGCCAGTACCCCCATGGCTTCACCAACTAATGAAAAACTGTTTTTT. Its translation is CASTPMASPTNEKLFF.

The chain uses TRBV19 and TRBJ2-5; 10 bases map to TRBD1. V gave up 5 bases and J gave up 4 bases; unmatched junction bases: 7. CDR1 is LNHDA, CDR2 SQIVND, per germline (reference sequence). This CDR3 comprises 15 residues. The CDR3 coding sequence is TGTGCCAGTAGTCTGGGACAGGGGCGCATAGAGACCCAGTACTTC. Translation: CASSLGQGRIETQYF.

V is TRBV2 and J is TRBJ1-1; the D gene is possibly TRBD1 (5 bases). The germline V and J ends were trimmed by 1 base and 3 bases, with 9 bases remaining between them. This CDR3 has 14 amino acids. Germline V gene data show CDR1 as SNHLY and CDR2 as FYNNEI. The CDR3 DNA follows: TGTGCCAGCAGTGAAGGGACATCTTACACTGAAGCTTTCTTT. Amino acids: CASSEGTSYTEAFF.

The chain has TRBV13 and TRBJ2-5; weak D call: TRBD1 (6 bases). This CDR3 contains 15 residues. The germline V gene has CDR1 PRHDT and CDR2 FYEKMQ (reference sequence). Trimming took 5 bases from V and 0 from J, leaving 13 bases between them. The CDR3 DNA reads as TGTGCCAGCAGCCCACCCGGACAGAACCAAGAGACCCAGTACTTC. Translating it yields CASSPPGQNQETQYF.